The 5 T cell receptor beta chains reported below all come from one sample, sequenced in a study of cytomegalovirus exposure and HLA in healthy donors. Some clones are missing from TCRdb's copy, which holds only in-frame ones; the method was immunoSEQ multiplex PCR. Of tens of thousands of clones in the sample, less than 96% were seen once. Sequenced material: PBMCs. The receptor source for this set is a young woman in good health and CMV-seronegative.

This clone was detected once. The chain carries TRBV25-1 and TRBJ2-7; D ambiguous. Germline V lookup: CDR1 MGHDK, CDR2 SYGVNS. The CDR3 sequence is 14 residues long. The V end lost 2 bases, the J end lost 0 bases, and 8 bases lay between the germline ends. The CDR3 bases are TGTGCCAGCAGTGAACTGGCGGACTCCTACGAGCAGTACTTC. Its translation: CASSELADSYEQYF.

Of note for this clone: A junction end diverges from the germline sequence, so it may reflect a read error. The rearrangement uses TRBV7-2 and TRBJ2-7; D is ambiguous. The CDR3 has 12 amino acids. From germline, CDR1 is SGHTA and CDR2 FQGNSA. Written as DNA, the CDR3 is TGTGCCAGCTTCCCCCCGGCCACAGAGCCGTACTTC. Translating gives CASFPPATEPYF.

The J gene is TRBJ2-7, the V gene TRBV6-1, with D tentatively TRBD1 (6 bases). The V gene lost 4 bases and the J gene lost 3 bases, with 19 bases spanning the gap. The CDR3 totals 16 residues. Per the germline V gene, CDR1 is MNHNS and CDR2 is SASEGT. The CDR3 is CASSGAWDTYHYEQYF. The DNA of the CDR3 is TGTGCCAGCAGTGGAGCCTGGGACACTTACCACTACGAGCAGTACTTC.

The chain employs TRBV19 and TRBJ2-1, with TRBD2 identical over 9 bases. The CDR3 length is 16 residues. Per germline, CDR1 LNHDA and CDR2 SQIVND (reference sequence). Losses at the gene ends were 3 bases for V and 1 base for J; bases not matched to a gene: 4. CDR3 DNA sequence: TGTGCCAGTAGTATTCGGCTAGCGGGGTCCTACAATGAGCAGTTCTTC. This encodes CASSIRLAGSYNEQFF.

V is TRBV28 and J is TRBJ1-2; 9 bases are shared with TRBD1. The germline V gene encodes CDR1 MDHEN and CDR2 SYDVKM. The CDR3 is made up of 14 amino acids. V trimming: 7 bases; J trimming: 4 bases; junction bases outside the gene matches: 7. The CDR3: CASNRGTGRYGYTF. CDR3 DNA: TGTGCCAGCAACCGGGGGACAGGGCGCTATGGCTACACCTTC.